This is a list of T cell receptor beta chains from one sample in a study of beta chain features in type 1 diabetes. Repertoires were generated with immunoSEQ multiplex PCR, while TCRdb's copy carries only in-frame clones and drops some. The data hold roughly 330,000 clones, with about 14% observed a single time. What was sequenced was naive CD4+ T cells from blood. The receptors derive from a woman younger than 35 with type 1 diabetes. Each CDR3 is given without its conserved first and last residue. Where a row states a size, it is once, few, many or the class of an expanded clone; other rows omit it.

>TRBJ1-2|few|TRBV4-3
ASSQDVARGSYT
>TRBJ2-3|few|TRBV9
ASSPTSVSTDTQY
>TRBJ2-7|few|TRBV13
ASSEPGLAGSRTDEQY
>TRBJ2-1|NA|TRBV30
ASDQRTYNEQF
>TRBJ1-3|NA|TRBV5-1
ASSLRGGTVGNTIY
>TRBJ1-5|NA|TRBV30
AWSTDRGSFNQPQH
>TRBJ2-4|NA|TRBV29-1
SVIGGLAKNIQY
>TRBJ2-1|few|TRBV12-5
ASGPAIAGVGNEQF
>TRBJ2-5|NA|TRBV4-3
ASSQDLALRAGETQY
>TRBJ2-5|few|TRBV29-1
SVVQETQY
>TRBJ2-7|few|TRBV30
AWSRDRTNEQY
>TRBJ2-5|few|TRBV28
ASKGALGSGGGQETQY
>TRBJ2-5|NA|TRBV5-4
ASTLVGGYSYQETQY
>TRBJ2-1|few|TRBV7-2
ASSTTSGVSYNEQF
>TRBJ2-7|NA|TRBV2
ASSSGTGRSEQY
>TRBJ2-7|NA|TRBV11-2
ASRTTAGGREQY
>TRBJ2-7|NA|TRBV9
ASSVSPGGREYGYEQY
>TRBJ2-2|NA|TRBV9
ASSVGQGFTGELF
>TRBJ2-3|NA|TRBV7-9
ASSLSGSTDTQY
>TRBJ2-4|few|TRBV15
ATSRGGQGYIQY
>TRBJ2-1|NA|TRBV7-8
ASRIFTGTSTERAF
>TRBJ1-1|few|TRBV30
AWSVLGHMNTEAF
>TRBJ2-3|few|TRBV5-4
ASSLAGLAGGTSTDTQY
>TRBJ1-5|NA|TRBV19
ASRETGSNQPQH
>TRBJ2-5|few|TRBV11-2
ASSLAQETQY
>TRBJ2-2|NA|TRBV2
ASTNPNTGELF
>TRBJ2-7|NA|TRBV30
AWRRMGNEQY
>TRBJ2-5|few|TRBV27
ASRLAKQETQY
>TRBJ2-5|NA|TRBV6-1
AAQVGGETQY
>TRBJ1-2|NA|TRBV30
AWTTRGLRYGYT
>TRBJ2-1|NA|TRBV5-8
ASSTPGLASAYNEQF
>TRBJ1-4|NA|TRBV30
AWSLQGATNEKLF
>TRBJ1-2|NA|TRBV7-8
ASSLEAGRQGRGYT
>TRBJ2-2|few|TRBV5-1
ASTLSWRANTGELF
>TRBJ2-3|NA|TRBV10-1
ASRRGNTDTQY
>TRBJ1-4|few|TRBV30
AWSWTGAEKLF
>TRBJ2-4|NA|TRBV30
AWSATDLATQY
>TRBJ2-1|NA|TRBV28
ASSLVPAGSHDEQF
>TRBJ2-1|few|TRBV5-1
ASSLGGGRGNEQF
>TRBJ1-1|NA|TRBV5-4
ASMRAPGTEAF
>TRBJ2-1|NA|TRBV19
ASSPVQGTSVTYNEQF
>TRBJ1-2|few|TRBV5-1
ASRMDSIDGYT
>TRBJ2-1|NA|TRBV9
ASSVVSHNEQF
>TRBJ1-5|few|TRBV27
ASSFVGDSLNNQPQH
>TRBJ2-7|NA|TRBV6-5
AITCVVSYEQY
>TRBJ1-1|NA|TRBV9
ASSVGTVNTEAF
>TRBJ2-5|few|TRBV21-1
ASSKAVRWRQGETQY
>TRBJ2-7|NA|TRBV7-2
ASSRDRGREQY
>TRBJ2-2|few|TRBV18
ASSPRTANTGELF
>TRBJ1-1|NA|TRBV11-2
ASSLGPQNTEAF